The 9 T cell receptor beta chains below all came from one sample that was sequenced in a study of radiotherapy plus CTLA-4 blockade in lung cancer. The method was immunoSEQ multiplex PCR; TCRdb's version includes in-frame clones alone and lacks a portion of them. The sample includes about 83,000 clones, around 76% of them seen just once. The sequenced sample was peripheral blood, obtained from a patient treated with radiotherapy plus ipilimumab. The receptors shown here come from a human donor with non-small cell lung cancer who had a partial response to radiotherapy plus ipilimumab. Some clones in this sample may be carry-over from other donors' samples.

There are a few counts of this clone. V usage is TRBV6-6 and J usage is TRBJ1-2, with TRBD1 identical over 7 bases. Trimming took 4 bases from V and 4 from J; bases not matched to a gene: 9. Germline CDR1 is MNHNY and CDR2 is SVGAGI (reference sequence). The CDR3 is made up of 15 amino acids. In nucleotides, the CDR3 is TGTGCCAGCAGTTTTGATTTAACAGGGGCCTATGGCTACACCTTC. Translation: CASSFDLTGAYGYTF.

This clone has a handful of counts. V gene TRBV19 combines with J gene TRBJ1-2; 10 bases fit TRBD1. The V and J ends lost 9 bases and 6 bases, in that order; junction bases with no gene match: 1. This CDR3 region has 11 residues. Germline CDR1 and CDR2: LNHDA and SQIVND (reference sequence). The CDR3 loop reads CASGTGDGYTF. CDR3 in DNA: TGTGCCAGCGGGACAGGGGATGGCTACACCTTC.

CDR3 nucleotides: TGTGCCAGCAGTCCTGCGGGGGGCCACTATGGCTACACCTTC. It encodes CASSPAGGHYGYTF. V and J are TRBV2 and TRBJ1-2; D is possibly TRBD1 (6 bases). CDR1 is SNHLY and CDR2 is FYNNEI in the germline V gene. Deletions cut 5 bases from V and 3 bases from J, with 13 bases between. The CDR3 sequence is 14 residues long.

The J gene is TRBJ1-1, the V gene TRBV5-1; D possibly corresponds to TRBD1 (5 bases). This CDR3 comprises 16 residues. The V end lost 0 bases, the J end lost 4 bases, and 16 bases lay between the germline ends. Germline CDR1 reads SGHRS; CDR2 reads YFSETQ. This chain's CDR3 is CASSLVDYGRGTEAFF. CDR3 sequence (DNA): TGCGCCAGCAGCTTGGTGGATTACGGTAGGGGCACTGAAGCTTTCTTT.

The chain combines TRBV18 with TRBJ2-4, with a tentative D call TRBD1 (6 bases). The CDR3 sequence is 17 residues long. The V gene lost 5 bases and the J gene lost 1 base, with 18 bases spanning the gap. Germline values: CDR1 KGHSH, CDR2 LQKENI. Written as DNA, the CDR3 is TGTGCCAGCTCAACCGTCGTAGGGGGTGACGCCAAAAACATTCAGTACTTC. It is translated as CASSTVVGGDAKNIQYF.

The chain joins TRBV11-3 to TRBJ2-7; TRBD2 agrees at 7 bases. The CDR3 is 15 residues long. Trimming at V came to 5 bases and at J to 1 base, leaving 8 bases not matched to a gene. Germline V gives CDR1 SGHNT, CDR2 YENEEA. The CDR3 loop reads CASSLGGGSSYEQYF. DNA of the CDR3: TGTGCCAGCAGCCTCGGCGGCGGGAGTTCCTACGAGCAGTACTTC.

V and J are TRBV5-1 and TRBJ1-2; D not certain. This CDR3 is built from 13 residues. Trimming shortened V by 0 bases and J by 7 bases, and 10 bases separated the two germline ends. CDR1 and CDR2 from the germline V gene are SGHRS and YFSETQ. The CDR3 protein is CASSLAGSGGYTF. The CDR3 DNA sequence: TGCGCCAGCAGCTTGGCCGGAAGCGGTGGCTACACCTTC.

V and J are TRBV28 and TRBJ2-1; TRBD2 matches 16 bases. V trimming: 11 bases; J trimming: 5 bases; junction bases outside the gene matches: 9. The CDR3 is 16 residues long. Germline-derived CDR1 and CDR2 are MDHEN and SYDVKM. CDR3 coding DNA: TGTGCCGGCGGACCGGGACTAGCGGGAGGGCACAATGAGCAGTTCTTC. It translates to CAGGPGLAGGHNEQFF.

This clone was seen just once. The genes are TRBV7-2 and TRBJ2-7; 8 nucleotides align to TRBD1. The CDR3 loop spans 14 amino acids. V gave up 5 bases and J gave up 2 bases; unmatched junction bases: 5. Germline CDR1 is SGHTA and CDR2 is FQGNSA. The DNA of the CDR3 is TGTGCCAGCAGCCTTCAGACAGGGGCCTACGAGCAGTACTTC. This sequence encodes CASSLQTGAYEQYF.